What follows describes a single TCR beta chain. The data were obtained in a study of blood T cell repertoires in COVID-19. Background on the study: COVID-19 samples from acute and convalescent phases originated in the United States, Italy and Spain. Sample material is recorded as cDNA or gDNA derived from T cells, B-cell-depleted T cells, or PBMCs.

In the original processing: Amplification from reference gene primers served as the basis for estimated nucleated cell counts. Some clones are missing from TCRdb's copy, which holds only in-frame ones; the method was immunoSEQ multiplex PCR. V, J and clone size are taken as reported in that table, and D and trimming were inferred from the DNA itself. The repertoire includes tens of thousands of clones, roughly 89% of them detected once, and 6.5% to 9.5% sits in the top ten. The CDR3 has 15 amino acids. Germline lookup yields CDR1 SQVTM and CDR2 ANQGSEA. V dropped 6 bases and J dropped 0 bases, with 14 bases sitting between them.

Sequenced material: peripheral blood. The receptor comes from a young man with acute or convalescent COVID-19. V usage is TRBV29-1 and J usage is TRBJ2-2; D call uncertain. Here the CDR3 reads CSVDGGTANTGELFF. CDR3 nucleotides: TGCAGCGTCGATGGTGGCACCGCGAACACCGGGGAGCTGTTTTTT.